The clone carrying this T cell receptor beta chain was found many times. Its antigen is unidentified. The data stem from a study of CD8 T cells in ankylosing spondylitis. General study points: Peripheral blood samples showed relatively rare disease-linked clones, and these clones were CD8+. A motif of eight highly homologous TCR beta variants was seen as apparently characteristic of ankylosing spondylitis blood.

Germline V gives CDR1 SGHRS, CDR2 YFSETQ. This CDR3 is 16 amino acids long. V was trimmed by 4 bases and J by 0 bases, leaving 16 bases between them. TCRdb re-analysed the 5' RACE reads in MiXCR, keeping a single row per CDR3 protein. This table holds about 240,000 distinct CDR3 sequences, over 8.5% found once. The sequencing input was blood, either unsorted or a sorted T cell fraction (not recorded which). This receptor was obtained from a male donor with ankylosing spondylitis or in good health (not recorded which). J is TRBJ1-2 and V is TRBV5-1; possibly TRBD1 for D (5 bases). For the CDR3, the DNA is TGCGCCAGCAGCCCATACGTTGACAGCGCTAACTATGGCTACACCTTC. It translates to CASSPYVDSANYGYTF.